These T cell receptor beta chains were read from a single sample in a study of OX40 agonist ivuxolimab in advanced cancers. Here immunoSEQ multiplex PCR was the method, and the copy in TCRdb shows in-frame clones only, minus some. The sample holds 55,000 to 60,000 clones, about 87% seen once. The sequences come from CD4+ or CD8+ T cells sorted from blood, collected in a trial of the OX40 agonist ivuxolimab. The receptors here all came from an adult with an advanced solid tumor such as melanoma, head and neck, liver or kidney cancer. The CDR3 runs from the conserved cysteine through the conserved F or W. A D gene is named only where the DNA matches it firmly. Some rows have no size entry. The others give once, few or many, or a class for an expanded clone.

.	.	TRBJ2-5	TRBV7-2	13	CASSPQEGSTQYF	TGTGCCAGCAGCCCCCAGGAAGGGAGTACCCAGTACTTC
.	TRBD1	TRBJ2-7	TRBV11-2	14	CASSRTDRVYEQYF	TGTGCCAGCAGCCGAACGGACAGGGTCTACGAGCAGTACTTC
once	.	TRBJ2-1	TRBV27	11	CASWDRNEQFF	TGTGCCAGCTGGGACCGCAATGAGCAGTTCTTC
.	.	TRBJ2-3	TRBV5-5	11	CASSLADTQYF	TGTGCCAGCAGCTTGGCGGATACGCAGTATTTT
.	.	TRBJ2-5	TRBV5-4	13	CASSLVGAETQYF	TGTGCCAGCAGCTTGGTAGGAGCTGAGACCCAGTACTTC
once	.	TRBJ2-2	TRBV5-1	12	CASKRDTGELFF	TGCGCCAGCAAGCGCGACACCGGGGAGCTGTTTTTT
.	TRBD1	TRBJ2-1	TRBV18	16	CASSPQGQGLSNEQFF	TGTGCCAGCTCACCACAGGGACAGGGTTTGAGTAACGAGCAGTTCTTC
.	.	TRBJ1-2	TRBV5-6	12	CASRLSDYGYTF	TGTGCCAGCAGGCTAAGTGACTATGGCTACACCTTC
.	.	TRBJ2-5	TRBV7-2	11	CASSAQETQYF	TGTGCCAGCAGCGCACAAGAGACCCAGTACTTC
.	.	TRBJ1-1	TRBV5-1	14	CASSLGAVNTEAFF	TGCGCCAGCAGCTTGGGTGCGGTGAACACTGAAGCTTTCTTT
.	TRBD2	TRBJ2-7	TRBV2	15	CASKIAGESGYEQYF	TGTGCCAGCAAGATAGCGGGAGAGTCGGGTTACGAGCAGTACTTC
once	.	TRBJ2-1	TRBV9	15	CASSVDGPAYNEQFF	TGTGCCAGCAGCGTAGACGGGCCTGCCTACAATGAGCAGTTCTTC
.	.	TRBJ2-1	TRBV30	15	CARQLSGTSYNEQFF	TGTGCCCGACAACTTAGCGGTACCTCCTACAATGAGCAGTTCTTC
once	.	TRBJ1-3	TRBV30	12	CAWTVSGNTIYF	TGTGCCTGGACAGTCTCTGGAAACACCATATATTTT
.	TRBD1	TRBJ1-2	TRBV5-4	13	CASSLQGVYGYTF	TGTGCCAGCAGCCTACAGGGGGTTTATGGCTACACCTTC
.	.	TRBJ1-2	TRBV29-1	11	CSVERVYGYTF	TGCAGCGTTGAAAGAGTATATGGCTACACCTTC
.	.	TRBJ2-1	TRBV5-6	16	CASSLLSRGSYNEQFF	TGTGCCAGCAGCTTGTTATCCCGGGGCTCCTACAATGAGCAGTTCTTC
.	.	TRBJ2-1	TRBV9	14	CASSRNEGHNEQFF	TGTGCCAGCAGTCGCAACGAAGGCCACAATGAGCAGTTCTTC
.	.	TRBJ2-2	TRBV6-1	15	CASSEALGGRGELFF	TGTGCCAGCAGTGAAGCGCTAGGGGGGCGCGGGGAGCTGTTTTTT